The 14 T cell receptor beta chains below all came from one sample that was sequenced in a study of blood T cell repertoires in COVID-19. Method: immunoSEQ multiplex PCR; TCRdb's copy keeps in-frame clones and lacks some. The data hold roughly 200,000 clones, with more than 75% observed a single time. Sequencing was carried out using peripheral blood. Receptors originate from a person between 65 and 80 years old with COVID-19, enrolled during active disease.

There are a few counts of this clone. This chain's CDR3 is CASSPAGTVNTEAFF. CDR3 in DNA: TGTGCCAGCAGCCCCGCCGGGACAGTGAACACTGAAGCTTTCTTT. The chain combines TRBV9 with TRBJ1-1, with 7 nucleotides matching TRBD1. J was trimmed by 0 bases and V by 4 bases; bases with no gene match: 6. The CDR3 is 15 amino acids. Germline V gene data show CDR1 as SGDLS and CDR2 as YYNGEE.

This clone was found once. This sequence joins TRBV6-5 and TRBJ1-6; no firm D call. The length of the CDR3 is 15 residues. CDR1 and CDR2 (germline): MNHEY, SVGAGI. V lost 5 bases and J 3 bases, leaving 11 bases between the germline ends. The CDR3 nucleotides are TGTGCCAGCAGTCCTTCGAGAAACTATAATTCACCCCTCCACTTT. Protein: CASSPSRNYNSPLHF.

The chain recombines TRBV6-6 with TRBJ2-7, with 12 nucleotides matching TRBD1. The V segment lost 2 bases and the J segment 6 bases; nucleotides outside the gene matches: 5. CDR1 is MNHNY and CDR2 is SVGAGI in the germline V gene (reference sequence). CDR3 size: 15 residues. CDR3 nucleotides: TGTGCCAGCAGTTACCCGGGACAGGGGGCATCCGAGCAGTACTTC. Encoded protein: CASSYPGQGASEQYF.

This clone has just one count. This chain uses TRBV5-5 with TRBJ2-2, with D maybe TRBD1 (6 bases). The CDR3 is 15 residues long. With 1 base removed from V and 0 bases from J, the gap between germline ends came to 7 bases. Germline V gene sequence: CDR1 SGHKS, CDR2 YYEKEE (reference sequence). The CDR3 here is CASSLSGANTGELFF. DNA of the CDR3: TGTGCCAGCAGCTTGTCAGGGGCGAACACCGGGGAGCTGTTTTTT.

The rearrangement links TRBV30 to TRBJ1-4, with D uncertain. The germline CDR1 and CDR2 sequences are GTSNPN and SVGIG (reference sequence). Trimming removed 7 bases from V and 8 bases from J, with 20 bases in between. The CDR3 has 14 residues. CDR3 sequence (DNA): TGTGCCTCTCCGCACGGTACCGCGGGGGAAAAACTGTTTTTT. It is translated as CASPHGTAGEKLFF.

This chain joins TRBV5-6 and TRBJ1-5; D perhaps matches TRBD1 (5 bases). In germline, CDR1 is SGHDT, CDR2 YYEEEE. There are 15 residues in the CDR3. The ends were cut back, 2 bases at V and 5 bases at J, with 14 bases in the middle. The CDR3: CASSFGAAGDQPQHF. DNA for the CDR3: TGTGCCAGCAGCTTTGGGGCCGCAGGAGATCAGCCCCAGCATTTT.

This clone appeared once. The genes are TRBV19 and TRBJ2-7, with 10 bases identical to TRBD1. J lost 2 bases, V lost 6 bases, and 4 bases had no gene match. The CDR3 is 14 amino acids. Germline V lookup: CDR1 LNHDA, CDR2 SQIVND (reference sequence). DNA of the CDR3: TGTGCCAGTAGGCGGGACAGGGGCGCCTACGAGCAGTACTTC. Translating it yields CASRRDRGAYEQYF.

The gene calls are TRBV12-3 or TRBV12-4 and TRBJ1-2; possible D gene TRBD1, 5 bases. The V end was cut by 7 bases, the J end by 5 bases, with 14 bases between. The CDR3 spans 13 residues. The CDR3 sequence is CASTRGVRYGYTF. CDR3 DNA: TGTGCCAGCACCCGGGGGGTTAGGTATGGCTACACCTTC.

The rearrangement uses TRBV5-1 and TRBJ2-2; 9 nucleotides agree with TRBD2. CDR3 length: 16 residues. Trimming took 0 bases from V and 4 from J; bases not matched to a gene: 4. Per the germline V gene, CDR1 is SGHRS and CDR2 is YFSETQ. CDR3 region: CASSLDRAGGTGELFF. The CDR3 DNA is TGCGCCAGCAGCTTGGATCGAGCGGGAGGCACCGGGGAGCTGTTTTTT.

This chain connects TRBV7-2 to TRBJ2-2; 8 positions agree with TRBD1. The germline CDR1 and CDR2 sequences are SGHTA and FQGNSA. There are 16 residues in the CDR3. Unmatched junction bases numbered 6, after V lost 1 base and J lost 5 bases. The chain's CDR3 is CASSLVSTGVTGELFF. The CDR3 DNA sequence: TGTGCCAGCAGCTTAGTTTCGACAGGGGTGACCGGGGAGCTGTTTTTT.

The V call is TRBV6-2 or TRBV6-3, the J call TRBJ1-2, with 7 bases fitting TRBD1. The CDR3 is made up of 17 amino acids. The germline CDR1 and CDR2 sequences are MNHEY and SVGEGT. The J segment lost 4 bases and the V segment lost 0 bases, leaving 11 bases of the junction unmatched. Written as DNA, the CDR3 is TGTGCCAGCAGTTACTCGAAAACGACAGGGTTGGCCTATGGCTACACCTTC. Translation: CASSYSKTTGLAYGYTF.

The gene calls are TRBV9 and TRBJ1-1; D not certain. Germline V lookup: CDR1 SGDLS, CDR2 YYNGEE. The germline V and J ends were trimmed by 0 bases and 3 bases, with 15 bases remaining between them. The CDR3 contains 16 residues. CDR3 DNA sequence: TGTGCCAGCAGCGTAGGACTTTTAGGAGGCGACACTGAAGCTTTCTTT. It yields the protein CASSVGLLGGDTEAFF.

This sequence joins TRBV5-8 and TRBJ1-5, with TRBD1 identical over 11 bases. Trimming took 0 bases from V and 9 from J; bases not matched to a gene: 11. This CDR3 is built from 17 residues. The germline V gene encodes CDR1 SGHTS and CDR2 YDEGEE. The CDR3 sequence is CASSLAGGTGGPRPQHF. As DNA, the CDR3 is TGTGCCAGCAGCTTGGCCGGGGGGACAGGGGGACCCAGGCCCCAGCATTTT.

This clone was detected only once. This chain joins TRBV6-5 and TRBJ1-3; D is undetermined. The V gene lost 0 bases and the J gene lost 3 bases, with 12 bases spanning the gap. Germline V gene data show CDR1 as MNHEY and CDR2 as SVGAGI. The CDR3 length is 16 residues. The CDR3 sequence is CASSYSGRPGGNTIYF. The CDR3 nucleotides are TGTGCCAGCAGTTACTCGGGCAGGCCTGGTGGAAACACCATATATTTT.